The next 13 T cell receptor beta chains were all read from a single sample in a study of blood T cells in healthy people across ages. A J-beta primer mix and a sample-barcoded 5' primer were used in a second PCR of roughly 6 to 12 cycles. One entry per CDR3 protein, called by TCRdb with MiXCR from the 5' RACE reads. This repertoire shows approximately 900,000 distinct CDR3 sequences, around 29% found once; its top ten account for roughly a tenth. These same records also appear under a second study, on T cells of mothers and their children.

Sequences were obtained from blood. The receptors stem from a woman in her thirties or forties in good health.

The rearrangement uses TRBV5-1 and TRBJ1-5; tentative D call: TRBD1 (6 bases). This CDR3 is 16 amino acids long. Trimming stripped 4 bases from V and 1 base from J, with 15 bases between. From germline, CDR1 is SGHRS and CDR2 YFSETQ. The CDR3 protein is CASSPGGAQSNQPQHF. The CDR3 region has the DNA TGCGCCAGCAGCCCCGGGGGGGCTCAGAGCAATCAGCCCCAGCATTTT.

The chain links TRBV5-1 to TRBJ2-2; the match to TRBD1 covers 12 bases. Per germline, CDR1 SGHRS and CDR2 YFSETQ. The V segment lost 2 bases and the J segment 7 bases; nucleotides outside the gene matches: 9. The CDR3 has 17 amino acids. The CDR3 DNA sequence: TGCGCCAGCAGCTTAGCCGGGACAGGGGGCGCCGGCGGGGAGCTGTTTTTT. Protein product: CASSLAGTGGAGGELFF. Full variable domain (rest looked up from reference TRBV5-1 and TRBJ2-2): KAGVTQTPRYLIKTRGQQVTLSCSPISGHRSVSWYQQTPGQGLQFLFEYFSETQRNKGNFPGRFSGRQFSNSRSEMNVSTLELGDSALYLCASSLAGTGGAGGELFFGEGSRLTVL.

The chain employs TRBV7-2 and TRBJ2-4, with D possibly matching TRBD1 (6 bases). CDR3 length equals 16 residues. V gave up 1 base and J gave up 13 bases, with 23 bases separating them. Germline CDR1 reads SGHTA; CDR2 reads FQGNSA. The CDR3 DNA reads TGTGCCAGCAGCTTAGATGACAGGTTACCATTCAATGAGCAGTACTTC. It specifies CASSLDDRLPFNEQYF.

The gene calls are TRBV5-1 and TRBJ2-1, with D possibly being TRBD1 (6 bases). Germline V lookup: CDR1 SGHRS, CDR2 YFSETQ. V was pared by 4 bases and J by 4 bases, with 15 bases between. The CDR3 has 15 residues. The CDR3 region has the DNA TGCGCCAGCAGCCCGACAGGACCCACATACAATGAGCAGTTCTTC. Encoded protein: CASSPTGPTYNEQFF.

The CDR3 DNA reads as TGTGCCAGCAGCAAAGAAGGTGGGGACAAAATTACGAATCAGCCCCAGCATTTT. Amino acids: CASSKEGGDKITNQPQHF. V and J are TRBV21-1 and TRBJ1-5; TRBD1, as called in the table, went unchecked against the DNA. TRBV21-1 is termed a pseudogene. The CDR3 runs 18 residues.

As to this clonotype: Sequence at one end of the junction differs from germline and may be a read error. This chain uses TRBV7-2 with TRBJ2-2, with 12 positions matching TRBD2. CDR1 is SGHTA, CDR2 FQGNSA, per germline. The CDR3 sequence is 17 residues long. This CDR3 is CASSLVLAGGPTGERFF. The CDR3 DNA is TGTGCCAGCAGCTTAGTTCTAGCGGGGGGGCCGACCGGGGAGCGGTTTTTT.

The sample holds a few counts of this clonotype. V gene TRBV4-1 combines with J gene TRBJ1-4, with TRBD1 matching 9 bases. Per germline, CDR1 MGHRA and CDR2 YSYEKL. V trimming: 2 bases; J trimming: 7 bases; junction bases outside the gene matches: 8. The CDR3 runs 16 residues. The CDR3 loop is CASSQFDRGMGEKLFF. The DNA of the CDR3 is TGCGCCAGCAGCCAATTCGACAGGGGGATGGGTGAAAAACTGTTTTTT.

This clonotype has just one count. The chain joins TRBV30 to TRBJ2-7; D might be TRBD2 (7 bases). The CDR3 is 14 residues long. Germline assignment: CDR1 GTSNPN and CDR2 SVGIG (reference sequence). The ends were cut back, 0 bases at V and 2 bases at J, with 11 bases in the middle. CDR3 nucleotides: TGTGCCTGGAGTGTAGGGGGGGGCGCCTACGAGCAGTACTTC. This gives the protein CAWSVGGGAYEQYF.

The chain uses TRBV28 and TRBJ2-7; 8 nucleotides line up with TRBD2. J lost 2 bases, V lost 4 bases, and 4 bases had no gene match. The CDR3 extends over 14 amino acids. Per germline, CDR1 MDHEN and CDR2 SYDVKM. This CDR3 reads CASSCSAGAYEQYF. In nucleotides, the CDR3 is TGTGCCAGCAGTTGCTCAGCGGGGGCCTACGAGCAGTACTTC.

In its sample, this clonotype was seen many times. The chain joins TRBV28 to TRBJ2-7; possibly TRBD2 for D (6 bases). This CDR3 has 14 residues. The V gene's germline CDR1 is MDHEN and CDR2 SYDVKM. V was cut by 4 bases and J by 7 bases, with 17 bases left in between. The CDR3, as DNA: TGTGCCAGCAGTTCTGGGGGGTATGCGAGTGAGCAGTACTTC. Its protein is CASSSGGYASEQYF.

In the case of this clonotype: At one end, the junction sequence differs from germline, possibly due to a read error. The genes are TRBV15 and TRBJ2-3; 9 positions agree with TRBD1. Germline CDR1 reads LNHNV; CDR2 reads YYDKDF (reference sequence). The CDR3 spans 13 residues. CDR3 sequence reads: CTTGQGNTDTQYF. CDR3 DNA: TGTACCACGGGACAGGGCAACACAGATACGCAGTATTTT.

A few counts support this clonotype. This chain uses TRBV7-9 with TRBJ1-1, with D possibly being TRBD1 (6 bases). V was shortened by 3 bases and J by 7 bases, with 12 bases between the two germline ends. Germline assignment: CDR1 SEHNR and CDR2 FQNEAQ (reference sequence). The CDR3 is made up of 13 amino acids. The CDR3 sequence: CASSFSGEDEAFF. The DNA for the CDR3 is TGTGCCAGCAGCTTTTCAGGGGAAGATGAAGCTTTCTTT.

This clonotype was seen many times. The chain combines TRBV6-2 or TRBV6-3 with TRBJ2-7; 10 bases line up with TRBD2. The germline V gene has CDR1 MNHEY and CDR2 SVGEGT. CDR3 length: 12 amino acids. The trim removed 4 bases at V and 10 bases at J, leaving 4 bases unmatched. The CDR3, as DNA: TGTGCCAGCAGTTCGGGACTAGCGTTTCAGTACTTC. Its translation: CASSSGLAFQYF.